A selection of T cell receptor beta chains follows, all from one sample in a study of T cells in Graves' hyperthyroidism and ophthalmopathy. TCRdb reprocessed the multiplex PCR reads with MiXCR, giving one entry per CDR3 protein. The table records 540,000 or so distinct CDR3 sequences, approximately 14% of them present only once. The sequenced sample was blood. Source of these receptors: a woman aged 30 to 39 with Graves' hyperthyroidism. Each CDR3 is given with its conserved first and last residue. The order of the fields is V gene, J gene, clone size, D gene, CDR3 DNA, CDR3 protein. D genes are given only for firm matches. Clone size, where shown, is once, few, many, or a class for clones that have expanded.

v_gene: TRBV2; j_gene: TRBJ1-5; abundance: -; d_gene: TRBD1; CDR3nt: TGTGCCAGCAATTGGGAGACAGGGAGTCAGCCCCAGCATTTT; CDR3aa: CASNWETGSQPQHF
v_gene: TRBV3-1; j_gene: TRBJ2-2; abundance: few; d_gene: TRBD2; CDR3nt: TGTGCCAGCAGCCAGGGACTAGTTTTCGGGGAGCTGTTTTTT; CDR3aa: CASSQGLVFGELFF
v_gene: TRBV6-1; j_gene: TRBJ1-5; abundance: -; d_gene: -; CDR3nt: TGTGCCAGCAGCCCCCCCGGGGGGGAGAGTCAGCCCCAGCATTTT; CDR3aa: CASSPPGGESQPQHF
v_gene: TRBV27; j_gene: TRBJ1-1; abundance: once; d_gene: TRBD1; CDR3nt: TGTGCCAGCCGAGTAGACAGGGCGAACACTGAAGCTTTCTTT; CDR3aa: CASRVDRANTEAFF
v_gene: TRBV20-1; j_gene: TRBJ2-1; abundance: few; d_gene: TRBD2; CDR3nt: TGCAGTGCTAGAGATGGGACTAGCGGGAGCCCTGAGCAGTTCTTC; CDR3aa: CSARDGTSGSPEQFF
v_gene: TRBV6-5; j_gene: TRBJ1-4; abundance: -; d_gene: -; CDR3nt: TGTGCCAGCAGCTACTCTTCGGAACCGCAGAATGAAAAACTGTTTTTT; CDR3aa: CASSYSSEPQNEKLFF
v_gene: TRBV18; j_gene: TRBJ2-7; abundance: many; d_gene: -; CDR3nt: TGTGCCAGCTCAACCGACAGGCCCCCCTACGAGCAGTACTTC; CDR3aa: CASSTDRPPYEQYF
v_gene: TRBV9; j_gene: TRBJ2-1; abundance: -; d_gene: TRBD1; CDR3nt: TGTGCCAGCAGCGTAGTGGGACAGGGTGGCCATGAGCAGTTCTTC; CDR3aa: CASSVVGQGGHEQFF
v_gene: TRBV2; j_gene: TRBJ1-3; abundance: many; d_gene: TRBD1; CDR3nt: TGTGCCAGCAGGGCTGACAGGGCAGGAAACACCATATATTTT; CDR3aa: CASRADRAGNTIYF
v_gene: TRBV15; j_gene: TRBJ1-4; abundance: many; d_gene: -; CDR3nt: TGTGCCACCAGCAGTAACCCGCGGGCGCGAGAAAAACTGTTTTTT; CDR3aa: CATSSNPRAREKLFF
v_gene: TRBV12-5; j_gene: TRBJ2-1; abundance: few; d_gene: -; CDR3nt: TGTGCTAGTGGTCCGGGGAATGAGCAGTTCTTC; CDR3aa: CASGPGNEQFF
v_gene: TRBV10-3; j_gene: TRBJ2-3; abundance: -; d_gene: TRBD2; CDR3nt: TGTGCCATCAGTGGGGGGACTAGCGGGAGCCCCGATACGCAGTATTTT; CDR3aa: CAISGGTSGSPDTQYF
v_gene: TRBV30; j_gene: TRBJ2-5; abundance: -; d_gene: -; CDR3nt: TGTGCCTGGAGTGTAAAGTCTCCACAAGAGACCCAGTACTTC; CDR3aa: CAWSVKSPQETQYF
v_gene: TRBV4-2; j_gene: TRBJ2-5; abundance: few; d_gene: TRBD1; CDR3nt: TGTGCCAGCAGCCAAGATGGGGACAGTTACCAAGAGACCCAGTACTTC; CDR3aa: CASSQDGDSYQETQYF
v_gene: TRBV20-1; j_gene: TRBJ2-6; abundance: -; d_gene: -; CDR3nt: TGCAGTGCTAGTACCAACAAGGGCTCTGGGGCCAACGTCCTGACTTTC; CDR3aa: CSASTNKGSGANVLTF
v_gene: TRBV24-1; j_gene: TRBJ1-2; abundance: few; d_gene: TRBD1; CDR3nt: TGTGCCACCAGTGCATCGGGACAGAATAACTATGGCTACACCTTC; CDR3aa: CATSASGQNNYGYTF
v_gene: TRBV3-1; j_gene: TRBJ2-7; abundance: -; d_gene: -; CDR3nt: TGTGCCAGCAGCCAGGGGATTAGGGAAGGGTACGAGCAGTACTTC; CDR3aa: CASSQGIREGYEQYF
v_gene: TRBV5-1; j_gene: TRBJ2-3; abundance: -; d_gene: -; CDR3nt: TGCGCCAGCAGCACTGGGACCAGCACAGATACGCAGTATTTT; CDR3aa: CASSTGTSTDTQYF
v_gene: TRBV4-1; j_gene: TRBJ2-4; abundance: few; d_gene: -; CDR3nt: TGCGCCAGCAGCCAAGCGCCCCTCGAAAACATTCAGTACTTC; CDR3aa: CASSQAPLENIQYF
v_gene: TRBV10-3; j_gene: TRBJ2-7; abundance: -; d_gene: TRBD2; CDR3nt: TGTGCCATCAGTGAGCCACTAGCGGGAAGCTACGAGCAGTACTTC; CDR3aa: CAISEPLAGSYEQYF
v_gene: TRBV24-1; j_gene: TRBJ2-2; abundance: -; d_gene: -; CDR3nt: TGTGCCACCAGTGGATCTGAGCTGAACACCGGGGAGCTGTTTTTT; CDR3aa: CATSGSELNTGELFF
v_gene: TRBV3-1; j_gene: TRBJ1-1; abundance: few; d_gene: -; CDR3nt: TGTGCCAGCAGCCCACACCTGGGCAGACACCTGAACACTGAAGCTTTCTTT; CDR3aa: CASSPHLGRHLNTEAFF
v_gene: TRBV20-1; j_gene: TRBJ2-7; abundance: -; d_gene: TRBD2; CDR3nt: TGCAGTGCTAGACCTAGCGGGAGGCAGGCCGGCGAGCAGTACTTC; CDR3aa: CSARPSGRQAGEQYF
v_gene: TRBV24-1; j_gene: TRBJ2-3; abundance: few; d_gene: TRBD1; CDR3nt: TGTGCCACCAGTGATGGTCTGACAGGGGGTCACGCAGATACGCAGTATTTT; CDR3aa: CATSDGLTGGHADTQYF
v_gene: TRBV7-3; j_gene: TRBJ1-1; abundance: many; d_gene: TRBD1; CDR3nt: TGTGCCAGCAAATCAGGGGGAATGAACACTGAAGCTTTCTTT; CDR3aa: CASKSGGMNTEAFF
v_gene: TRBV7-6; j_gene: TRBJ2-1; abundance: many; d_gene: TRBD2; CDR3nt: TGTGCCAGCAGCTCTCTTTTAGCGGGAGGGCCTCGCAATGAGCAGTTCTTC; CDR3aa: CASSSLLAGGPRNEQFF
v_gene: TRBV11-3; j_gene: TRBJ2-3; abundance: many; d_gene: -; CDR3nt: TGTGCCAGCAGCTCGGGGACGGCCGCCGATACGCAGTATTTT; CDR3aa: CASSSGTAADTQYF
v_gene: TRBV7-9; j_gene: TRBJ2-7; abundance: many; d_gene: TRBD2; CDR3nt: TGTGCCAGCAGCTTAAGCGGGAAGTACTACGAGCAGTACTTC; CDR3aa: CASSLSGKYYEQYF
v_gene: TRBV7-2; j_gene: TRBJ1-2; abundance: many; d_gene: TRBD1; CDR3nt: TGTGCCAGCAGCTCACCCGGGACAGGGGTTGGCTACACCTTC; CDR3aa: CASSSPGTGVGYTF
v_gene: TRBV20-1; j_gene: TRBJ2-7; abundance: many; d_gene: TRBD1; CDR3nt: TGCAGTGCTCGAGGGGACAGGGTCGACGAGCAGTACTTC; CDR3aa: CSARGDRVDEQYF
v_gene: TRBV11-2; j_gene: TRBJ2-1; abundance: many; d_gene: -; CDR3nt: TGTGCCAGCAGCTTAGTTCAGGGTTCAATGACTCTCTTCAATGAGCAGTTCTTC; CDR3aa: CASSLVQGSMTLFNEQFF
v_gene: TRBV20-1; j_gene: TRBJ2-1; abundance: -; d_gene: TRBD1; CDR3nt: TGCAGTGCACTGAGGGGGCACCGCTCCTACAATGAGCAGTTCTTC; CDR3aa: CSALRGHRSYNEQFF
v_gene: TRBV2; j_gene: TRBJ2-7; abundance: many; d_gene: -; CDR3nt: TGTGCCAGCAGTGCCCTAAAGCGGAACTACGAGCAGTACTTC; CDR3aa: CASSALKRNYEQYF
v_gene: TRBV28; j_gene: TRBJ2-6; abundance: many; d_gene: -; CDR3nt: TGTGCCACCAAACAGGGTTGGGCCAACGTCCTGACTTTC; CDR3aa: CATKQGWANVLTF
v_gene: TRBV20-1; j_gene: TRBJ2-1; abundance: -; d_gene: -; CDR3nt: TGCAGTGCTATACCCAGGACAGTCGGGACTTACAATGAGCAGTTCTTC; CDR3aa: CSAIPRTVGTYNEQFF
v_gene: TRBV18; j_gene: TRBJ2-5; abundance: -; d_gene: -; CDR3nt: TGTGCCAGCTCACGAATGGCTAGTAGTAGAGAGACCCAGTACTTC; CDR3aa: CASSRMASSRETQYF
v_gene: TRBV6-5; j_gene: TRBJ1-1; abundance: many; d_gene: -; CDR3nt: TGTGCCAGCAGTTACTCTCTTCGGGGGTTGAGCCCTATGAACACTGAAGCTTTCTTT; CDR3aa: CASSYSLRGLSPMNTEAFF
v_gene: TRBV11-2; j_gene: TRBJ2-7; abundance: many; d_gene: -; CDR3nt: TGTGCCAGCAGAGAAAACGATTGGTCCTACGAGCAGTACTTC; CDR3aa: CASRENDWSYEQYF
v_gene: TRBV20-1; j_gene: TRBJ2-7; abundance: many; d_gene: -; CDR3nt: TGCAGTGCTATGGCTACAACGCGCTCCTACGAGCAGTACTTC; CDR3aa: CSAMATTRSYEQYF
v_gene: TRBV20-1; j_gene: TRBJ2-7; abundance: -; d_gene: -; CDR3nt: TGCAGTGCTAGAGAGACTAGTCGGCAGAACTACGAGCAGTACTTC; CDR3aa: CSARETSRQNYEQYF
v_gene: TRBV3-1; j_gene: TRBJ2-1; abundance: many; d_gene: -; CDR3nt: TGTGCCAGCAGCCTCCGGGGGCGGGTAGTATACAATGAGCAGTTCTTC; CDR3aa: CASSLRGRVVYNEQFF
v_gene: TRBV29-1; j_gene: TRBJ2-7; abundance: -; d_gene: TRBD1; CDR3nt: TGCAGCGCAGGCCGGGACAGAGGCAGCGAGCAGTACTTC; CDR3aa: CSAGRDRGSEQYF
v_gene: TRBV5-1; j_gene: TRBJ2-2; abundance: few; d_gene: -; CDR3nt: TGCGCCAGCAGCTTCCGGACTCAACAGGGCCCCGGGGAGCTGTTTTTT; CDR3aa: CASSFRTQQGPGELFF
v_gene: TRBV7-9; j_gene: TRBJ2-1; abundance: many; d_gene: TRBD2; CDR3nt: TGTGCCAGCAGGGTAGCGGGAGGATACAATGAGCAGTTCTTC; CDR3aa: CASRVAGGYNEQFF
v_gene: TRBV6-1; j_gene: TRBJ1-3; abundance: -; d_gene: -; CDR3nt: TGTGCCAGCAGTGGCCTGTACAGCGGGAAAGGAAACACCATATATTTT; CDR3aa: CASSGLYSGKGNTIYF